Listed below are T cell receptor beta chains from one sample, sequenced in a study of shared clonotypes between healthy human individuals. Sequencing used immunoSEQ multiplex PCR; TCRdb keeps in-frame clones, though not all of them. The sample holds millions of clones, just over 90% seen once. Input material: naive CD4+ T cells from PBMCs. These receptors originate from a man aged 18 to 29 in good health. Some clones in this sample may be carry-over from other donors' samples. Both conserved end residues are part of each CDR3. The order of the fields is clone size, D gene, J gene, V gene, CDR3 DNA, CDR3 protein. The D gene is left open where the match is weak. Size tells how often a clone was seen (once, few, many) or the class of an expanded clone, and some rows leave it out.

clone size: NA; D gene: NA; J gene: TRBJ2-6; V gene: TRBV15; CDR3 DNA: TGTGCCACCAGCAGAGATGCATCTGGGGCCAACGTCCTGACTTTC; CDR3 protein: CATSRDASGANVLTF
clone size: NA; D gene: NA; J gene: TRBJ2-7; V gene: TRBV10-3; CDR3 DNA: TGTGCCATCAGTGGGGAGCCGGGTCACGAGCAGTACTTC; CDR3 protein: CAISGEPGHEQYF
clone size: once; D gene: NA; J gene: TRBJ2-7; V gene: TRBV30; CDR3 DNA: TGTGCCTGGAGTATACTCGCCCCTCCCTACGAGCAGTACTTC; CDR3 protein: CAWSILAPPYEQYF
clone size: NA; D gene: NA; J gene: TRBJ1-2; V gene: TRBV4-1; CDR3 DNA: TGCGCCAGCAGCCGAGGGAATGATCCTAACTATGGCTACACCTTC; CDR3 protein: CASSRGNDPNYGYTF
clone size: NA; D gene: NA; J gene: TRBJ1-5; V gene: TRBV5-1; CDR3 DNA: TGCGCCAGCAGCGTGTTACAGGGTCAGCCCCAGCATTTT; CDR3 protein: CASSVLQGQPQHF
clone size: NA; D gene: NA; J gene: TRBJ2-1; V gene: TRBV6-5; CDR3 DNA: TGTGCCAGCAGCTCGTCCGCCAATGAGCAGTTCTTC; CDR3 protein: CASSSSANEQFF
clone size: once; D gene: NA; J gene: TRBJ2-1; V gene: TRBV6-4; CDR3 DNA: TGTGCCAGCAGCGAACGGCGGGTAGGTGAGCAGTTCTTC; CDR3 protein: CASSERRVGEQFF
clone size: NA; D gene: NA; J gene: TRBJ2-4; V gene: TRBV7-2; CDR3 DNA: TGTGCCAGCAGCCCTAGGGGAGTGTCCAAAAACATTCAGTACTTC; CDR3 protein: CASSPRGVSKNIQYF
clone size: NA; D gene: NA; J gene: TRBJ2-7; V gene: TRBV28; CDR3 DNA: TGTGCCAGCAGTTTATTCGCAGGGGCGGGACCCTACGAGCAGTACTTC; CDR3 protein: CASSLFAGAGPYEQYF
clone size: NA; D gene: NA; J gene: TRBJ2-2; V gene: TRBV7-6; CDR3 DNA: TGTGCCAGCAGCTTGTGGGCCGGGGAGCTGTTTTTT; CDR3 protein: CASSLWAGELFF
clone size: NA; D gene: NA; J gene: TRBJ1-5; V gene: TRBV28; CDR3 DNA: TGTGCCACCGATGGCAATCAGCCCCAGCATTTT; CDR3 protein: CATDGNQPQHF
clone size: once; D gene: NA; J gene: TRBJ2-5; V gene: TRBV7-8; CDR3 DNA: TGTGCCAGCAGTCAAACTACTAGTCAAGAGACCCAGTACTTC; CDR3 protein: CASSQTTSQETQYF
clone size: NA; D gene: NA; J gene: TRBJ2-3; V gene: TRBV18; CDR3 DNA: TGTGCCAGCTCAGGGGCCACAGATACGCAGTATTTT; CDR3 protein: CASSGATDTQYF
clone size: NA; D gene: TRBD1; J gene: TRBJ1-4; V gene: TRBV5-1; CDR3 DNA: TGCGCCAGTCGGACAGGGGGAGAGGTTAATGAAAAACTGTTTTTT; CDR3 protein: CASRTGGEVNEKLFF
clone size: NA; D gene: NA; J gene: TRBJ2-1; V gene: TRBV30; CDR3 DNA: TGTGCCTGGGGATTGGGAAGTCAGCAGTTCTTC; CDR3 protein: CAWGLGSQQFF
clone size: NA; D gene: NA; J gene: TRBJ2-5; V gene: TRBV2; CDR3 DNA: TGTGCCAGCAGTGTGGCCCTTCCGTATGGGACCCAGTACTTC; CDR3 protein: CASSVALPYGTQYF
clone size: NA; D gene: TRBD1; J gene: TRBJ1-3; V gene: TRBV6-6; CDR3 DNA: TGTGCCAGCAGACAGGGGAGCAATGGAAACACCATATATTTT; CDR3 protein: CASRQGSNGNTIYF
clone size: NA; D gene: NA; J gene: TRBJ2-3; V gene: TRBV29-1; CDR3 DNA: TGCAGCGTTGATTTCAGCACAGATACGCAGTATTTT; CDR3 protein: CSVDFSTDTQYF
clone size: NA; D gene: TRBD1; J gene: TRBJ1-3; V gene: TRBV5-1; CDR3 DNA: TGCGCCAGCAGCTCCAGTCCGACAGGGGGGAACTCTGGAAACACCATATATTTT; CDR3 protein: CASSSSPTGGNSGNTIYF
clone size: NA; D gene: NA; J gene: TRBJ2-7; V gene: TRBV7-2; CDR3 DNA: TGTGCCAGCAGCTTCAGGGGTTACGAGCAGTACTTC; CDR3 protein: CASSFRGYEQYF
clone size: once; D gene: NA; J gene: TRBJ2-7; V gene: TRBV28; CDR3 DNA: TGTGCCAGCAGCTTTAGAGACGAGCAGTACTTC; CDR3 protein: CASSFRDEQYF
clone size: NA; D gene: NA; J gene: TRBJ1-4; V gene: TRBV28; CDR3 DNA: TGTGCCAGCAGCTCTAAGGGGGGACTTGCTGAAAAACTGTTTTTT; CDR3 protein: CASSSKGGLAEKLFF
clone size: once; D gene: NA; J gene: TRBJ1-2; V gene: TRBV7-3; CDR3 DNA: TGTGCCAGCAGCCCAAGCCAGGGATCCGTTCATGGCTACACCTTC; CDR3 protein: CASSPSQGSVHGYTF
clone size: NA; D gene: TRBD2; J gene: TRBJ2-2; V gene: TRBV9; CDR3 DNA: TGTGCCAGCAGCGCGGGCGGGGGATACACCGGGGAGCTGTTTTTT; CDR3 protein: CASSAGGGYTGELFF
clone size: NA; D gene: NA; J gene: TRBJ1-1; V gene: TRBV15; CDR3 DNA: TGTGCCACCAGCAGAGATGTTACGTCGGGGGTGAACACTGAAGCTTTCTTT; CDR3 protein: CATSRDVTSGVNTEAFF
clone size: NA; D gene: NA; J gene: TRBJ1-2; V gene: TRBV9; CDR3 DNA: TGTGCCAGCAGCATCTCTGACCACCCCTATGGCTACACCTTC; CDR3 protein: CASSISDHPYGYTF
clone size: NA; D gene: NA; J gene: TRBJ2-3; V gene: TRBV2; CDR3 DNA: TGTGCCAGCAGTGCCCAGGGGCCCTCTAGCACAGATACGCAGTATTTT; CDR3 protein: CASSAQGPSSTDTQYF
clone size: NA; D gene: NA; J gene: TRBJ1-1; V gene: TRBV18; CDR3 DNA: TGTGCCAGCTCACCCCCTAAAGAGGGGAGTAGTGCTGAAGCTTTCTTT; CDR3 protein: CASSPPKEGSSAEAFF
clone size: NA; D gene: NA; J gene: TRBJ1-4; V gene: TRBV4-1; CDR3 DNA: TGCGCCAGCAGCCAAGATTCAGAAAAACTGTTTTTT; CDR3 protein: CASSQDSEKLFF
clone size: NA; D gene: NA; J gene: TRBJ2-5; V gene: TRBV11-2; CDR3 DNA: TGTGCCAGCAGCTCAAGGGAGACCCAGTACTTC; CDR3 protein: CASSSRETQYF
clone size: NA; D gene: NA; J gene: TRBJ1-1; V gene: TRBV2; CDR3 DNA: TGTGCCAGCAGGGATTCAGGGAACACTGAAGCTTTCTTT; CDR3 protein: CASRDSGNTEAFF
clone size: NA; D gene: NA; J gene: TRBJ2-2; V gene: TRBV7-6; CDR3 DNA: TGTGCCAGCAGCTTAGCGCTTGGGAACTCTGGCGGGGAGCTGTTTTTT; CDR3 protein: CASSLALGNSGGELFF
clone size: NA; D gene: TRBD2; J gene: TRBJ2-1; V gene: TRBV7-3; CDR3 DNA: TGTGCCAGCAGCTTAAAGGGACTAGCATCCAATGAGCAGTTCTTC; CDR3 protein: CASSLKGLASNEQFF
clone size: NA; D gene: NA; J gene: TRBJ2-5; V gene: TRBV5-4; CDR3 DNA: TGTGCCAGCAGCAATAGGTGGGCAGGACAAGAGACCCAGTACTTC; CDR3 protein: CASSNRWAGQETQYF
clone size: NA; D gene: NA; J gene: TRBJ1-2; V gene: TRBV10-2; CDR3 DNA: TGCGCCAGCAGTCAGGGAACCGGCTACACCTTC; CDR3 protein: CASSQGTGYTF
clone size: once; D gene: NA; J gene: TRBJ2-1; V gene: TRBV5-4; CDR3 DNA: TGTGCCAGCAGCCGAGGGGGGTCCCGGTACAATGAGCAGTTCTTC; CDR3 protein: CASSRGGSRYNEQFF
clone size: NA; D gene: NA; J gene: TRBJ1-1; V gene: TRBV11-2; CDR3 DNA: TGTGCCAGCAGCTTAGTTAGGGGGAACACTGAAGCTTTCTTT; CDR3 protein: CASSLVRGNTEAFF
clone size: once; D gene: TRBD1; J gene: TRBJ2-7; V gene: TRBV19; CDR3 DNA: TGTGCCACCCACCCGGGACAGGGGAGAGGCGAGCAGTACTTC; CDR3 protein: CATHPGQGRGEQYF
clone size: NA; D gene: NA; J gene: TRBJ2-1; V gene: TRBV5-5; CDR3 DNA: TGTGCCAGCAGCTTCGGTACTAGAACTGTCAATGAGCAGTTCTTC; CDR3 protein: CASSFGTRTVNEQFF
clone size: NA; D gene: TRBD2; J gene: TRBJ2-7; V gene: TRBV14; CDR3 DNA: TGTGCCAGCGCAAAACTAGCGGGAGACTACGAGCAGTACTTC; CDR3 protein: CASAKLAGDYEQYF
clone size: NA; D gene: TRBD2; J gene: TRBJ2-3; V gene: TRBV9; CDR3 DNA: TGTGCCAGCAGCGTGTCAGTAGCGGGAGACACAGATACGCAGTATTTT; CDR3 protein: CASSVSVAGDTDTQYF
clone size: NA; D gene: TRBD2; J gene: TRBJ2-4; V gene: TRBV6-1; CDR3 DNA: TGTGCCAGCAGACGGACTAGCGCTGACATTCAGTACTTC; CDR3 protein: CASRRTSADIQYF
clone size: NA; D gene: TRBD1; J gene: TRBJ2-5; V gene: TRBV5-1; CDR3 DNA: TGCGCCAGCAGCTTCGTCCCGGGACAGGGGGCAGGGGAGACCCAGTACTTC; CDR3 protein: CASSFVPGQGAGETQYF
clone size: few; D gene: NA; J gene: TRBJ1-2; V gene: TRBV28; CDR3 DNA: TGTGCCACACAGGGAAACTATGGCTACACCTTC; CDR3 protein: CATQGNYGYTF
clone size: once; D gene: NA; J gene: TRBJ2-1; V gene: TRBV7-9; CDR3 DNA: TGTGCCAGCAGCCCCCTGGCGCGTAGAGCGGGTGAGCAGTTCTTC; CDR3 protein: CASSPLARRAGEQFF
clone size: few; D gene: TRBD1; J gene: TRBJ1-2; V gene: TRBV19; CDR3 DNA: TGTGCCAGTAGTCCGCGGGACAGGGTATATGGCTACACCTTC; CDR3 protein: CASSPRDRVYGYTF
clone size: NA; D gene: NA; J gene: TRBJ2-3; V gene: TRBV2; CDR3 DNA: TGTGCCAGCAGCTCCTCAGGGTCCACAGATACGCAGTATTTT; CDR3 protein: CASSSSGSTDTQYF
clone size: NA; D gene: TRBD2; J gene: TRBJ2-3; V gene: TRBV29-1; CDR3 DNA: TGCAGCGTATACAGCGGGAGGCTCACAGATACGCAGTATTTT; CDR3 protein: CSVYSGRLTDTQYF